Below are 15 T cell receptor beta chains sequenced from a single sample in a study of blood T cell repertoires in COVID-19. Sequencing was performed with immunoSEQ multiplex PCR; in TCRdb, only in-frame clones are kept and a portion is missing. The sample records 60,000 to 80,000 clones, around 88% being singletons. The sequencing input was peripheral blood. The receptors derive from a woman between 70 and 85 years old with acute or convalescent COVID-19.

This clone appeared once. The CDR3 nucleotides read TGTGCCAGCAAGGAGGGGGGGACTGAAGCTTTCTTT. It yields the protein CASKEGGTEAFF. The chain joins TRBV2 to TRBJ1-1; tentative D call: TRBD1 (6 bases). The germline V gene has CDR1 SNHLY and CDR2 FYNNEI. The CDR3 length is 12 residues. V was clipped by 7 bases and J by 5 bases, with 11 bases between them.

The CDR3 nucleotides read TGTGCCAGCAGACTACTACAGGGGAACTATGGCTACACCTTC. Its translation is CASRLLQGNYGYTF. The chain employs TRBV6-6 and TRBJ1-2; 7 bases fit TRBD1. Per the germline V gene, CDR1 is MNHNY and CDR2 is SVGAGI (reference sequence). Trimming at V came to 6 bases and at J to 2 bases, leaving 6 bases not matched to a gene. The CDR3 spans 14 residues.

The rearrangement uses TRBV11-2 and TRBJ1-1; TRBD1 is a possible D gene (6 bases). V was trimmed by 4 bases and J by 1 base, leaving 10 bases between them. The CDR3 is 14 amino acids. CDR1 is SGHAT and CDR2 is FQNNGV in the germline V gene. CDR3 DNA: TGTGCCAGCAGCTACAGGGTAGCGAACACTGAAGCTTTCTTT. Its translation: CASSYRVANTEAFF.

CDR3 loop: CASSLGGYGYTF. In nucleotides, the CDR3 is TGTGCCAGCAGTTTGGGGGGCTATGGCTACACCTTC. The V call is TRBV28, the J call TRBJ1-2; weak D call: TRBD1 (5 bases). The CDR3 is 12 residues long. Between the trimmed V and J ends, which lost 3 bases and 4 bases, there was a span of 6 bases. CDR1 and CDR2 from the germline V gene are MDHEN and SYDVKM.

This clone was recorded once. This sequence joins TRBV7-9 and TRBJ2-5; the D gene is possibly TRBD1 (6 bases). The V gene's germline CDR1 is SEHNR and CDR2 FQNEAQ (reference sequence). V lost 4 bases to trimming and J lost 2 bases, with 17 bases between them. The length of the CDR3 is 16 residues. The CDR3 bases are TGTGCCAGCAGCTCCTTTGGACGGCAGGGGCAAGAGACCCAGTACTTC. Residues: CASSSFGRQGQETQYF.

The chain employs TRBV7-9 and TRBJ1-1; perhaps TRBD1 as D (5 bases). The CDR3 is made up of 15 amino acids. The germline V gene encodes CDR1 SEHNR and CDR2 FQNEAQ (reference sequence). Trimming took off 6 bases at V and 4 bases at J, with 18 bases between the two ends. In nucleotides, the CDR3 is TGTGCCAGCAGAGGGACGGGGGGTCGAGTCACTGAAGCTTTCTTT. Its translation is CASRGTGGRVTEAFF.

This clone was recorded once. The chain links TRBV7-9 to TRBJ2-3; tentative D call: TRBD2 (5 bases). The CDR3 is 12 residues long. V shed 5 bases and J shed 6 bases, with 9 bases lying between them. Germline lookup yields CDR1 SEHNR and CDR2 FQNEAQ (reference sequence). CDR3 amino acids: CASSPEVDTQYF. The CDR3 DNA reads as TGTGCCAGCAGCCCGGAGGTGGATACGCAGTATTTT.

The chain couples TRBV6-1 to TRBJ2-1; TRBD2 matches at 11 bases. The CDR3 is 15 residues long. The trim removed 3 bases at V and 8 bases at J, leaving 6 bases unmatched. Per the germline V gene, CDR1 is MNHNS and CDR2 is SASEGT. CDR3 in DNA: TGTGCCAGCAGTGACAGACTAGCGGGACGAGATGAGCAGTTCTTC. Residues: CASSDRLAGRDEQFF.

The rearrangement joins TRBV5-4 to TRBJ2-1, with a weak D call TRBD2 (6 bases). Trimming cost V 0 bases and J 0 bases, with 7 bases left between them. CDR1 is SGHNT, CDR2 YYREEE, per germline (reference sequence). This CDR3 is 15 amino acids long. The CDR3 loop is CASSLDGSSYNEQFF. The CDR3 DNA is TGTGCCAGCAGCTTGGACGGGAGCTCCTACAATGAGCAGTTCTTC. Complete variable domain (other parts from reference TRBV5-4 and TRBJ2-1): ETGVTQSPTHLIKTRGQQVTLRCSSQSGHNTVSWYQQALGQGPQFIFQYYREEENGRGNFPPRFSGLQFPNYSSELNVNALELDDSALYLCASSLDGSSYNEQFFGPGTRLTVL.

The chain uses TRBV3-1 (or the pseudogene TRBV3-2) and TRBJ1-3; 7 nucleotides agree with TRBD1. V was pared by 1 base and J by 0 bases, with 6 bases of the junction left unmatched. Germline V gives CDR1 LGHDT, CDR2 YNNKEL (reference sequence). This CDR3 has 17 residues. This chain's CDR3 is CASSQVQGTASGNTIYF. The DNA for the CDR3 is TGTGCCAGCAGCCAAGTTCAAGGGACAGCCTCTGGAAACACCATATATTTT.

This chain uses TRBV19 with TRBJ1-2, with D unresolved. CDR3 length: 13 amino acids. V was pared by 0 bases and J by 2 bases, with 4 bases between. Germline V gene sequence: CDR1 LNHDA, CDR2 SQIVND (reference sequence). The CDR3, as DNA: TGTGCCAGTAGTATAGACAGGAACTATGGCTACACCTTC. Translation: CASSIDRNYGYTF.

V and J are TRBV27 and TRBJ2-7; D is unresolved. CDR1 MNHEY and CDR2 SMNVEV come from the germline V gene (reference sequence). This CDR3 has 11 amino acids. Trimming pared 5 bases from V and 0 bases from J, leaving 2 bases between. The CDR3 protein is CASSHSYEQYF. The CDR3 nucleotides read TGTGCCAGCAGTCACTCCTACGAGCAGTACTTC.

In its sample, this clone was seen a few times. The rearrangement uses TRBV7-2 and TRBJ1-2, with D possibly TRBD1 on 6 matching bases. Germline-derived CDR1 and CDR2 are SGHTA and FQGNSA. Trimming took off 4 bases at V and 2 bases at J, with 8 bases between the two ends. The CDR3 has 13 amino acids. CDR3 loop: CASSYRENYGYTF. The CDR3 DNA sequence: TGTGCCAGCAGCTACAGGGAAAACTATGGCTACACCTTC.

The chain employs TRBV5-1 and TRBJ2-7, with 11 bases fitting TRBD1. J was trimmed by 3 bases and V by 1 base; bases with no gene match: 6. Germline V gene sequence: CDR1 SGHRS, CDR2 YFSETQ. CDR3 size: 16 residues. DNA for the CDR3: TGCGCCAGCAGCTTGAGTCGGACAGGGGGCGGCTACGAGCAGTACTTC. This translates into CASSLSRTGGGYEQYF.

The chain employs TRBV18 and TRBJ1-4, with D unresolved. Trimming took 0 bases from V and 8 from J, leaving 13 bases between them. The CDR3 extends over 15 amino acids. CDR1 is KGHSH, CDR2 LQKENI, per germline. CDR3 bases: TGTGCCAGCTCACCACCGAGTAGCCTCGGGGAAAAACTGTTTTTT. This encodes CASSPPSSLGEKLFF.